One T cell receptor beta chain is described in this entry. Antigen: not known. The germline V and J ends were trimmed by 4 bases and 0 bases, with 21 bases remaining between them. This CDR3 is built from 19 residues. These data are taken from a study of T cell repertoires in cytomegalovirus infection. Overall study: Selected CMV epitopes included recently identified HLA-C-restricted ones as well as well-studied HLA-B-restricted ones. Public TCR beta signatures indicated both CMV infection and matching HLA type.

TCRdb redid the calling of the reads with MiXCR, one entry per CDR3 protein. The sample consists of about 570,000 distinct CDR3 sequences, 40% of them appearing once. Findings of the study overall: HLA-C-restricted TCR beta clonotypes specific for CMV led the ex vivo response. The cumulative frequency of public TCR beta families identified carriers of CMV plus the relevant HLA.

The TCR sequence derives from a human donor in good health (CMV status not recorded). Some clones in this sample may be carry-over from other donors' samples. V gene TRBV12-3 or TRBV12-4 combines with J gene TRBJ2-2; tentatively, D is TRBD2 (5 bases). Sequencing used cultured PBMCs, obtained from culture after CMV antigen stimulation. CDR3 nucleotides: TGTGCCAGCAGTTGCAGACTATCCATCCGCTGTGCGAACACCGGGGAGCTGTTTTTT. Protein sequence: CASSCRLSIRCANTGELFF.